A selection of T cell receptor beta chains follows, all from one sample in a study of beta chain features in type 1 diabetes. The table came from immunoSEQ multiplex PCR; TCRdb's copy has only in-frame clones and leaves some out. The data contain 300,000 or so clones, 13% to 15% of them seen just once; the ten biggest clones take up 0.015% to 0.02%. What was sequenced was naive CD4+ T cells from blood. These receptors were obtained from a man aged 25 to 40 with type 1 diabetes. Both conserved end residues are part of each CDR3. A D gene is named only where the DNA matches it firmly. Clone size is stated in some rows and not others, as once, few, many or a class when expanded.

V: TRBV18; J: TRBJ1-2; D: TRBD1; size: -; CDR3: CASSRTQGEGYTF; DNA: TGTGCCAGCTCACGAACCCAGGGGGAAGGCTACACCTTC
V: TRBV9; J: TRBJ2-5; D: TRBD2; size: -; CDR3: CASSVAGVSSGRAQPQETQYF; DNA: TGTGCCAGCAGCGTAGCAGGGGTATCGAGCGGGAGGGCCCAACCCCAAGAGACCCAGTACTTC
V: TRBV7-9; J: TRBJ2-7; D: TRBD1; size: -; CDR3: CASSPGTGVSREQYF; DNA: TGTGCCAGCAGCCCCGGGACAGGGGTTTCGCGCGAGCAGTACTTC
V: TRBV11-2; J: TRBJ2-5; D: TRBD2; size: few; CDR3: CASSLGSLAGFSETQYF; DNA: TGTGCCAGCAGCTTAGGTTCTCTAGCGGGATTTTCGGAGACCCAGTACTTC
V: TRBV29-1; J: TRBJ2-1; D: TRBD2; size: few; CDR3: CSAGTSGEQFF; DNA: TGCAGCGCTGGGACTAGCGGTGAGCAGTTCTTC
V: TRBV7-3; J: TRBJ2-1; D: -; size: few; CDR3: CASSFQRENEQFF; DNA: TGTGCCAGCAGCTTTCAACGAGAAAATGAGCAGTTCTTC
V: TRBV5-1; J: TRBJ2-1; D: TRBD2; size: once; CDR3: CASSFGTSYNEQFF; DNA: TGCGCCAGCAGCTTCGGGACTAGTTACAATGAGCAGTTCTTC
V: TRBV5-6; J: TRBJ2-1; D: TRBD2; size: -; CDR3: CASSTRTSYNEQFF; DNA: TGTGCCAGCAGCACCCGGACTAGCTACAATGAGCAGTTCTTC
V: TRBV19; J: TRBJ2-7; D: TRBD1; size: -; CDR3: CASSSRTGTYEQYF; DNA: TGTGCCAGTAGTTCAAGGACAGGGACCTACGAGCAGTACTTC
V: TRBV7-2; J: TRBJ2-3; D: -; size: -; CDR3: CASSRSGGGGATQYF; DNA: TGTGCCAGCAGCCGATCTGGCGGAGGGGGGGCTACGCAGTATTTT
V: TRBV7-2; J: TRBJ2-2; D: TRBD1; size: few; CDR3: CASSHSGRGTGELFF; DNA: TGTGCCAGCAGCCATTCGGGCAGGGGGACCGGGGAGCTGTTTTTT
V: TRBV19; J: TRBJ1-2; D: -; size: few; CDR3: CASSMSQGTDGYTF; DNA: TGTGCCAGTAGTATGAGTCAGGGGACGGATGGCTACACCTTC
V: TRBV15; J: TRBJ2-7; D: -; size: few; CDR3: CATSRGGGSTNYEQYF; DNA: TGTGCCACCAGCAGGGGAGGTGGCTCCACGAACTACGAGCAGTACTTC
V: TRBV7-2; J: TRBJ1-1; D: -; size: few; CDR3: CASSKEEDTEAFF; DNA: TGTGCCAGCAGCAAAGAAGAGGACACTGAAGCTTTCTTT
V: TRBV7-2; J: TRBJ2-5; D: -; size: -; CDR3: CASSFTVQETQYF; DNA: TGTGCCAGCAGCTTTACGGTCCAAGAGACCCAGTACTTC
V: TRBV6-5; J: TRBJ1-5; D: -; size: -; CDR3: CASSYGGAGNQPQHF; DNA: TGTGCCAGCAGTTACGGGGGGGCCGGCAATCAGCCCCAGCATTTT
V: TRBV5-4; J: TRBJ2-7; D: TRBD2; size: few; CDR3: CASSLGGRGHEQYF; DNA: TGTGCCAGCAGCTTGGGCGGGAGGGGGCACGAGCAGTACTTC
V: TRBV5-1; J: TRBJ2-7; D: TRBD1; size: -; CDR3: CASSSVDRGHAEQYF; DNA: TGCGCCAGCAGTTCGGTTGACAGGGGCCACGCCGAGCAGTACTTC
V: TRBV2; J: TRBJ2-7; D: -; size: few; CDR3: CASSEVRLATSSLQYF; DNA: TGTGCCAGCAGTGAAGTACGGCTAGCGACCAGTTCCCTCCAGTACTTC
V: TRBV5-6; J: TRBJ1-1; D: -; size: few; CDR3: CASSLVRGSGMNTEAFF; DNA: TGTGCCAGCAGCTTGGTCAGGGGTAGCGGGATGAACACTGAAGCTTTCTTT
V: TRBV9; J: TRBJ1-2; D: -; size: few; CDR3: CASSADSYGYTF; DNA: TGTGCCAGCAGCGCGGACAGCTATGGCTACACCTTC
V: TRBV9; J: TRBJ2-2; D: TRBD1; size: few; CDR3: CASSGGQGAPGTGELFF; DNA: TGTGCCAGCAGCGGGGGACAGGGGGCCCCGGGGACCGGGGAGCTGTTTTTT
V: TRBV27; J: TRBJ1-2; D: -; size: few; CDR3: CASSLKGAGFYGYTF; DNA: TGTGCCAGCAGTTTAAAAGGGGCGGGATTCTATGGCTACACCTTC
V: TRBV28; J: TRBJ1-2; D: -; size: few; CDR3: CASSLSGQLGGYTF; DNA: TGTGCCAGCAGTTTATCAGGGCAGCTGGGAGGCTACACCTTC
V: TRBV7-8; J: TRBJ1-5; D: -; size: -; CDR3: CASSKRRDNREILNQPQHF; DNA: TGTGCCAGCAGCAAAAGAAGGGACAACAGAGAGATCTTGAATCAGCCCCAGCATTTT
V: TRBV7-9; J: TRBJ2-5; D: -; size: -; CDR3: CASSPGETQYF; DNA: TGTGCCAGCAGCCCGGGGGAGACCCAGTACTTC
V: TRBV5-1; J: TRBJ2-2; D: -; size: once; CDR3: CASSWGDRKNTGELFF; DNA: TGCGCCAGCAGCTGGGGGGACAGAAAGAACACCGGGGAGCTGTTTTTT